This TCR beta chain was captured in a study of CD8+CD57+ T cells in acquired aplastic anemia. Study summary: CD4+ and CD8+ cells, once sorted, gave DNA averaging roughly 3 ug. Study-wide findings and caveats: Significant differences in CD8+ Simpson's diversity were not observed between patients and controls.

The patients chosen for sequencing had shown expansion of CD8+CD57+ cells (detected by flow cytometry). Every patient was diagnosed with severe acquired aplastic anemia. Comment on this clonotype: Antigen: not known.

With V trimmed by 8 bases and J by 0 bases, 3 bases remained unmatched. The CDR3 sequence is 13 residues long. The V gene's germline CDR1 is SNHLY and CDR2 FYNNEI. TCR beta VDJ and CDR3 profiling used genomic DNA as template. TCRdb re-called the reads with MiXCR, one entry per CDR3 protein. The top ten hold under 1.5% of the sample, which has 250,000 to 350,000 distinct CDR3 sequences, about three fifths seen once. What was sequenced was sorted CD4+, CD8+, or CD8+CD57+ T cells (not recorded which) from PBMCs. The TCR comes from a human donor with aplastic anemia. The chain joins TRBV2 to TRBJ1-1; 7 nucleotides match TRBD1. The CDR3 is CASGTEMNTEAFF. The CDR3 DNA reads TGTGCCAGCGGGACAGAAATGAACACTGAAGCTTTCTTT.